A selection of T cell receptor beta chains follows, all from one sample in a study of T cell responses to AZD1222 COVID-19 vaccine. Clones were sequenced by immunoSEQ multiplex PCR, and TCRdb holds only the in-frame ones, with some missing. This sample has some 180,000 clones, with approximately 91% found just once. Sample: peripheral blood, taken 28 days after the second AZD1222 dose. These receptors all stem from an adult who received the AZD1222 COVID-19 vaccine. Both conserved end residues are part of each CDR3. The D gene is left open where the match is weak. Clone size is given for some rows only: seen once, a few or many times, or a class if the clone is expanded.

>TRBD2|TRBV29-1|TRBJ2-3|.
CSVERGGGVDTQYF
TGCAGCGTTGAAAGGGGCGGGGGAGTAGATACGCAGTATTTT
>TRBD2|TRBV28|TRBJ2-1|once
CASSLSGTRYEQFF
TGTGCCAGCAGTTTATCCGGGACTAGGTATGAGCAGTTCTTC
>.|TRBV7-9|TRBJ1-6|.
CASSLGDSSYNSPLHF
TGTGCCAGCAGCTTAGGTGACAGCTCCTATAATTCACCCCTCCACTTT
>.|TRBV5-1|TRBJ2-4|.
CASSLDLRDFRNIQYF
TGCGCCAGCAGCTTGGACCTCAGGGACTTTCGAAACATTCAGTACTTC
>.|TRBV7-2|TRBJ1-1|.
CASSSRDRGTEAFF
TGTGCCAGCAGCTCCCGGGACCGGGGGACTGAAGCTTTCTTT
>.|TRBV5-6|TRBJ2-5|.
CASSFLTGTETQYF
TGTGCCAGCAGCTTCTTAACAGGGACGGAGACCCAGTACTTC
>.|TRBV10-3|TRBJ1-2|.
CAISPGHLDDYTF
TGTGCCATCTCGCCGGGACATCTCGATGACTACACCTTC
>TRBD1|TRBV7-3|TRBJ2-1|.
CASSAGQGKAYNEQFF
TGTGCCAGCAGCGCCGGACAGGGGAAGGCTTACAATGAGCAGTTCTTC
>TRBD1|TRBV7-6|TRBJ1-1|.
CASSLRLGQGLNTEAFF
TGTGCCAGCAGCTTACGCCTGGGACAGGGGTTGAACACTGAAGCTTTCTTT
>TRBD1|TRBV19|TRBJ2-5|.
CASSLDRGRVETQYF
TGTGCCAGTAGTCTGGACAGGGGGCGCGTGGAGACCCAGTACTTC
>.|TRBV11-2|TRBJ1-3|.
CASSQRWADGSGNTIYF
TGTGCCAGCAGCCAAAGGTGGGCCGACGGCTCTGGAAACACCATATATTTT
>.|TRBV2|TRBJ2-1|once
CARDRDVGSYNEQFF
TGTGCCAGGGACCGGGACGTGGGTTCCTACAATGAGCAGTTCTTC
>.|TRBV19|TRBJ2-1|.
CASSPRWGGPGQQFF
TGTGCCAGTAGTCCCCGGTGGGGGGGGCCCGGTCAGCAGTTCTTC
>.|TRBV5-8|TRBJ1-6|.
CASSLWVYDNSPLHF
TGTGCCAGCAGCTTGTGGGTATATGATAATTCACCCCTCCACTTT
>.|TRBV25-1|TRBJ2-7|.
CASSESYGPYEQYF
TGTGCCAGCAGTGAATCTTACGGCCCCTACGAGCAGTACTTC
>TRBD1|TRBV18|TRBJ1-2|.
CASSLGTEPSGYTF
TGTGCCAGCTCACTTGGGACAGAACCCAGCGGCTACACCTTC
>.|TRBV18|TRBJ1-5|.
CASSFDTNQPQHF
TGTGCCAGCTCCTTTGACACCAATCAGCCCCAGCATTTT
>.|TRBV2|TRBJ1-1|.
CASGTNTEAFF
TGTGCCAGCGGGACCAACACTGAAGCTTTCTTT
>.|TRBV19|TRBJ2-7|.
CAGGAVSYEQYF
TGTGCGGGGGGGGCAGTCTCCTACGAGCAGTACTTC
>.|TRBV18|TRBJ1-5|.
CASSLTVINQPQHF
TGTGCCAGCTCACTGACAGTAATCAATCAGCCCCAGCATTTT
>.|TRBV18|TRBJ1-3|.
CASSPPGTGNTIYF
TGTGCCAGCTCACCACCCGGGACAGGAAACACCATATATTTT
>.|TRBV6-5|TRBJ2-7|.
CASSLTVSYEQYF
TGTGCCAGCAGCTTGACAGTTTCCTACGAGCAGTACTTC
>TRBD1|TRBV4-2|TRBJ2-7|.
CASSQGGTGGYEQYF
TGTGCCAGCAGCCAAGGGGGGACAGGGGGCTACGAGCAGTACTTC
>TRBD1|TRBV7-8|TRBJ2-5|.
CASSFYTTGGQETQYF
TGTGCCAGCAGCTTCTATACGACAGGGGGACAAGAGACCCAGTACTTC
>.|TRBV6-2/TRBV6-3|TRBJ2-3|.
CASSYGGSGSTDTQYF
TGTGCCAGCAGTTACGGAGGTAGCGGATCCACAGATACGCAGTATTTT
>TRBD2|TRBV19|TRBJ2-7|.
CASSDGGGRYEQYF
TGTGCCAGTAGTGACGGGGGGGGCAGGTACGAGCAGTACTTC
>.|TRBV28|TRBJ2-1|.
CASSSVPYNEQFF
TGTGCCAGCAGTAGCGTGCCCTACAATGAGCAGTTCTTC
>TRBD1|TRBV27|TRBJ2-1|.
CASSSRQGAVNEQFF
TGTGCCAGCAGTTCCCGACAGGGGGCCGTTAATGAGCAGTTCTTC
>.|TRBV4-3|TRBJ1-4|.
CASSRMGVSTNEKLFF
TGCGCCAGCAGCCGCATGGGGGTCTCAACTAATGAAAAACTGTTTTTT
>.|TRBV9|TRBJ2-2|.
CASSVSNTGELFF
TGTGCCAGCAGCGTATCGAACACCGGGGAGCTGTTTTTT
>.|TRBV7-2|TRBJ1-2|once
CASSLADYGYTF
TGTGCCAGCAGCTTAGCAGACTATGGCTACACCTTC
>.|TRBV19|TRBJ2-7|.
CASSGRVVSSYEQYF
TGTGCCAGTAGTGGGAGAGTTGTGAGCTCCTACGAGCAGTACTTC
>.|TRBV7-8|TRBJ1-1|.
CASSSTGGNTEAFF
TGTGCCAGCAGCTCCACAGGCGGTAACACTGAAGCTTTCTTT
>.|TRBV5-1|TRBJ2-5|.
CASTRGALAEGETQYF
TGCGCCAGCACCCGAGGGGCTCTTGCGGAGGGAGAGACCCAGTACTTC
>.|TRBV4-1|TRBJ1-1|.
CASRRPDSENTEAFF
TGCGCCAGCCGCCGCCCGGACAGCGAAAACACTGAAGCTTTCTTT
>.|TRBV18|TRBJ2-1|.
CASSPQGGYNEQFF
TGTGCCAGCTCACCTCAGGGGGGCTACAATGAGCAGTTCTTC
>.|TRBV19|TRBJ2-6|.
CASRGAGLLSGANVLTF
TGTGCCAGTAGGGGAGCTGGGTTGTTGTCTGGGGCCAACGTCCTGACTTTC
>.|TRBV7-2|TRBJ1-5|.
CASSRTVYSNQPQHF
TGTGCCAGCAGCAGGACAGTATATAGCAATCAGCCCCAGCATTTT
>.|TRBV6-1|TRBJ2-3|.
CASSEPPALTVTDTQYF
TGTGCCAGCAGTGAACCCCCAGCCCTCACCGTGACAGATACGCAGTATTTT
>TRBD2|TRBV5-1|TRBJ2-3|.
CASSPGTSVPDTQYF
TGCGCCAGCAGCCCCGGGACTAGTGTGCCAGATACGCAGTATTTT
>.|TRBV7-9|TRBJ2-1|.
CASSSQVRSYNEQFF
TGTGCCAGCAGCTCACAGGTCCGCTCCTACAATGAGCAGTTCTTC
>TRBD1|TRBV7-2|TRBJ1-1|.
CASSLDPTGLTEAFF
TGTGCCAGCAGCTTAGACCCGACAGGGCTCACTGAAGCTTTCTTT
>.|TRBV9|TRBJ1-1|.
CASSGGGSTEAFF
TGTGCCAGCAGCGGAGGGGGGAGCACTGAAGCTTTCTTT
>TRBD1|TRBV5-1|TRBJ2-5|.
CASQGTGGFLEETQYF
TGCGCCAGCCAAGGGACAGGGGGCTTCCTAGAAGAGACCCAGTACTTC
>.|TRBV15|TRBJ1-1|once
CATSRAPRLEAFF
TGTGCCACCAGCAGAGCCCCCCGCCTGGAAGCTTTCTTT
>TRBD1|TRBV2|TRBJ1-1|once
CASTGEGTEAFF
TGTGCCAGTACAGGGGAGGGGACTGAAGCTTTCTTT
>.|TRBV30|TRBJ2-3|.
CAWSVKGQGGPDTQYF
TGTGCCTGGAGTGTAAAGGGGCAGGGGGGCCCAGATACGCAGTATTTT
>.|TRBV7-9|TRBJ1-1|.
CASSSGLNTEAFF
TGTGCCAGCAGCTCGGGTTTGAACACTGAAGCTTTCTTT
>TRBD1|TRBV5-1|TRBJ2-3|.
CASSTGTDDLTDTQYF
TGCGCCAGCAGCACCGGGACAGACGACCTCACAGATACGCAGTATTTT
>TRBD2|TRBV5-4|TRBJ2-1|.
CASSSRGGRVNEQFF
TGTGCCAGCAGCTCCCGGGGGGGCCGGGTTAATGAGCAGTTCTTC
>.|TRBV24-1|TRBJ2-6|.
CATSDWVARGIGSGANVLTF
TGTGCCACCAGTGATTGGGTGGCCAGGGGAATTGGCTCTGGGGCCAACGTCCTGACTTTC
>.|TRBV5-8|TRBJ1-4|.
CASSLAGQKLFF
TGTGCCAGCAGCTTGGCCGGTCAAAAACTGTTTTTT
>.|TRBV7-2|TRBJ1-2|.
CASSQVGTVYGYTF
TGTGCCAGCAGCCAGGTTGGCACAGTCTATGGCTACACCTTC